Listed below are T cell receptor beta chains from one sample, sequenced in a study of blood T cell repertoires in COVID-19. Sequencing was performed with immunoSEQ multiplex PCR; in TCRdb, only in-frame clones are kept and a portion is missing. The sample records more than 300,000 clones, about 90% being singletons. The sample comprised peripheral blood. Every receptor here comes from a woman between 25 and 40 years old with COVID-19, enrolled during active disease. The CDR3 runs from the conserved cysteine through the conserved F or W. The D gene is left open where the match is weak. The size field is filled for only some rows; it gives once, few, many or a size class.

J gene: TRBJ2-2
clone size: -
V gene: TRBV3-1/TRBV3-2
D gene: TRBD1
CDR3 length: 15
CDR3 DNA: TGTGCCAGCAGCCAACCGCGTAGGGACAGCGGGGAGCTGTTTTTT
CDR3 protein: CASSQPRRDSGELFF

J gene: TRBJ2-1
clone size: -
V gene: TRBV29-1
D gene: -
CDR3 length: 14
CDR3 DNA: TGCAGCGTTGAGGAGGGGGCCTACAACAATGAGCAGTTCTTC
CDR3 protein: CSVEEGAYNNEQFF

J gene: TRBJ1-2
clone size: -
V gene: TRBV11-3
D gene: -
CDR3 length: 17
CDR3 DNA: TGTGCCAGCAGCTTAAGGGCAGGGTCCCTCCAGGGCTATGGCTACACCTTC
CDR3 protein: CASSLRAGSLQGYGYTF

J gene: TRBJ1-3
clone size: -
V gene: TRBV4-1
D gene: TRBD1
CDR3 length: 18
CDR3 DNA: TGCGCCAGCAGCCACGGGACAGGGGGCCCTTTCGATGGAAACACCATATATTTT
CDR3 protein: CASSHGTGGPFDGNTIYF

J gene: TRBJ1-2
clone size: -
V gene: TRBV18
D gene: -
CDR3 length: 12
CDR3 DNA: TGTGCCAGCTCACGACGGGACTATGGCTACACCTTC
CDR3 protein: CASSRRDYGYTF

J gene: TRBJ2-3
clone size: -
V gene: TRBV27
D gene: TRBD2
CDR3 length: 17
CDR3 DNA: TGTGCCAGCGCAAGACTAGCGGGGGCCCTGAGCACAGATACGCAGTATTTT
CDR3 protein: CASARLAGALSTDTQYF

J gene: TRBJ2-5
clone size: -
V gene: TRBV7-2
D gene: -
CDR3 length: 14
CDR3 DNA: TGTGCCAGCAGCCTAGATGGCTCCAGCGGGACCCAGTACTTC
CDR3 protein: CASSLDGSSGTQYF

J gene: TRBJ2-5
clone size: -
V gene: TRBV5-1
D gene: TRBD1
CDR3 length: 16
CDR3 DNA: TGCGCCAGCAGCTTCGGACAGGGGAACTACCAAGAGACCCAGTACTTC
CDR3 protein: CASSFGQGNYQETQYF

J gene: TRBJ1-2
clone size: -
V gene: TRBV9
D gene: TRBD1
CDR3 length: 14
CDR3 DNA: TGTGCCAGCGGGACTGGACAGGGATCTTATGGCTACACCTTC
CDR3 protein: CASGTGQGSYGYTF

J gene: TRBJ1-4
clone size: once
V gene: TRBV15
D gene: -
CDR3 length: 15
CDR3 DNA: TGTGCCACCAGCAGAGATTCGGGGTTAAATGAAAAACTGTTTTTT
CDR3 protein: CATSRDSGLNEKLFF

J gene: TRBJ2-3
clone size: -
V gene: TRBV4-3
D gene: TRBD2
CDR3 length: 18
CDR3 DNA: TGCGCCAGCAGCCAAGACCTCCCGACTAGCGGAAGCACAGATACGCAGTATTTT
CDR3 protein: CASSQDLPTSGSTDTQYF

J gene: TRBJ2-1
clone size: -
V gene: TRBV19
D gene: TRBD1
CDR3 length: 14
CDR3 DNA: TGTGCCACTAAAGACAGGGGAAATGCGAATGAGCAGTTCTTC
CDR3 protein: CATKDRGNANEQFF

J gene: TRBJ2-5
clone size: once
V gene: TRBV6-1
D gene: TRBD1
CDR3 length: 15
CDR3 DNA: TGTGCCAGCAGTGAGACAGGGTGGGGGCAAGAGACCCAGTACTTC
CDR3 protein: CASSETGWGQETQYF

J gene: TRBJ2-1
clone size: once
V gene: TRBV7-7
D gene: TRBD2
CDR3 length: 19
CDR3 DNA: TGTGCTAGCAGCTTAGCCCTGGGGACTAGCGGTTCACCTGGGGGTGAGCAGTTCTTC
CDR3 protein: CASSLALGTSGSPGGEQFF

J gene: TRBJ1-1
clone size: -
V gene: TRBV7-2
D gene: TRBD1
CDR3 length: 13
CDR3 DNA: TGTGCCAGCAGCTCGCGGACAGGGGGAGGTCCTTTCTTT
CDR3 protein: CASSSRTGGGPFF

J gene: TRBJ1-2
clone size: -
V gene: TRBV24-1
D gene: -
CDR3 length: 13
CDR3 DNA: TGTGCCACCAGTAAACAGGGATTTGGTGACTACACCTTC
CDR3 protein: CATSKQGFGDYTF

J gene: TRBJ1-5
clone size: -
V gene: TRBV19
D gene: -
CDR3 length: 13
CDR3 DNA: TGTGCCAGTAGTATATCCCCGTATCAGCCCCAGCATTTT
CDR3 protein: CASSISPYQPQHF

J gene: TRBJ1-1
clone size: once
V gene: TRBV5-6
D gene: -
CDR3 length: 12
CDR3 DNA: TGTGCCAGCAGCTTGGGGACTTCTGAAGCTTTCTTT
CDR3 protein: CASSLGTSEAFF

J gene: TRBJ2-5
clone size: few
V gene: TRBV5-1
D gene: TRBD1
CDR3 length: 16
CDR3 DNA: TGCGCCAGCAGCTCGACAGGGTTTTTAGGGGGAGAGACCCAGTACTTC
CDR3 protein: CASSSTGFLGGETQYF

J gene: TRBJ1-2
clone size: -
V gene: TRBV11-2
D gene: -
CDR3 length: 12
CDR3 DNA: TGTGCCAGCAGCCATCCAAACTATGGCTACACCTTC
CDR3 protein: CASSHPNYGYTF

J gene: TRBJ1-6
clone size: -
V gene: TRBV5-1
D gene: -
CDR3 length: 16
CDR3 DNA: TGCGCCAGCAGCTTGGGTGGTGGGGGCGCAGGTTCACCCCTCCACTTT
CDR3 protein: CASSLGGGGAGSPLHF

J gene: TRBJ2-2
clone size: -
V gene: TRBV29-1
D gene: TRBD1
CDR3 length: 15
CDR3 DNA: TGCAGCGTTGGTGACAGGGATGAGATCGCCGGGGAGCTGTTTTTT
CDR3 protein: CSVGDRDEIAGELFF

J gene: TRBJ1-4
clone size: -
V gene: TRBV5-4
D gene: TRBD1
CDR3 length: 15
CDR3 DNA: TGTGCCAGCAGCTTGGCGGGACAGGGGAATGAAAAACTGTTTTTT
CDR3 protein: CASSLAGQGNEKLFF

J gene: TRBJ1-5
clone size: few
V gene: TRBV21-1
D gene: -
CDR3 length: 14
CDR3 DNA: TGTGCCAGCACCGAAGACAGAAGCAATCAGCCCCAGCATTTT
CDR3 protein: CASTEDRSNQPQHF

J gene: TRBJ2-3
clone size: -
V gene: TRBV7-2
D gene: TRBD2
CDR3 length: 15
CDR3 DNA: TGTGCCAGCAGCTGGTCGACTAGCGGTGCAGATACGCAGTATTTT
CDR3 protein: CASSWSTSGADTQYF

J gene: TRBJ1-5
clone size: -
V gene: TRBV29-1
D gene: -
CDR3 length: 14
CDR3 DNA: TGCAGCGTTGAAGTAGGGGGTCGGGATCAGCCCCAGCATTTT
CDR3 protein: CSVEVGGRDQPQHF

J gene: TRBJ2-5
clone size: -
V gene: TRBV10-3
D gene: -
CDR3 length: 13
CDR3 DNA: TGTGCCATCAGTTCCACAGTAGGCGAGACCCAGTACTTC
CDR3 protein: CAISSTVGETQYF

J gene: TRBJ1-2
clone size: few
V gene: TRBV7-9
D gene: -
CDR3 length: 13
CDR3 DNA: TGTGCCAGCAGCGCAGGGGTAGGCTATGGCTACACCTTC
CDR3 protein: CASSAGVGYGYTF

J gene: TRBJ2-4
clone size: -
V gene: TRBV10-1
D gene: -
CDR3 length: 15
CDR3 DNA: TGCGCCAGCAGTGAGGGCGGGGGCCCCAAAAACATTCAGTACTTC
CDR3 protein: CASSEGGGPKNIQYF

J gene: TRBJ2-3
clone size: -
V gene: TRBV5-6
D gene: TRBD2
CDR3 length: 15
CDR3 DNA: TGTGCCAGCAGCTTGGCCGGGGGGTTCGCAGATACGCAGTATTTT
CDR3 protein: CASSLAGGFADTQYF

J gene: TRBJ1-3
clone size: -
V gene: TRBV7-2
D gene: TRBD1
CDR3 length: 15
CDR3 DNA: TGTGCCAGCAGTCCCACAGGACAGGCCAGGAACACCATATATTTT
CDR3 protein: CASSPTGQARNTIYF